Each of the 22 T cell receptor beta chains below was sequenced from the same sample in a study of radiotherapy plus CTLA-4 blockade in lung cancer. The repertoire was sequenced with immunoSEQ multiplex PCR; TCRdb's copy has only in-frame clones and lacks some. The sample shows about 48,000 clones, 70% to 90% of them seen only once. This specimen was peripheral blood, taken from a patient treated with radiotherapy plus ipilimumab. The receptors were sampled from a human donor with non-small cell lung cancer that progressed on radiotherapy plus ipilimumab. Some clones in this sample may be carry-over from other donors' samples.

This chain uses TRBV9 with TRBJ1-1, with D possibly matching TRBD1 (5 bases). V lost 4 bases and J 4 bases, leaving 11 bases between the germline ends. The V gene's germline CDR1 is SGDLS and CDR2 YYNGEE. The CDR3 consists of 13 residues. CDR3 DNA sequence: TGTGCCAGCAGCCCGTACGGGGGCACTGAAGCTTTCTTT. Translated: CASSPYGGTEAFF.

The CDR3 DNA follows: TGTGCCAGCAGTATCCCGGGAGATACGCAGTATTTT. Protein: CASSIPGDTQYF. V is TRBV6-6 and J is TRBJ2-3; no definite D call. CDR3 size: 12 residues. Trimming cost V 5 bases and J 5 bases, with 8 bases left between them. Germline CDR1 reads MNHNY; CDR2 reads SVGAGI (reference sequence).

This chain uses TRBV19 with TRBJ1-2, with D uncertain. This CDR3 contains 15 residues. Germline V gene lookup returns CDR1 LNHDA and CDR2 SQIVND (reference sequence). The germline V and J ends were trimmed by 5 bases and 0 bases, with 13 bases remaining between them. CDR3 in DNA: TGTGCCAGTAGTGAGCTGCACGGAGCTAACTATGGCTACACCTTC. Protein sequence: CASSELHGANYGYTF.

The V and J genes are TRBV7-9 and TRBJ2-3, with D possibly TRBD2 on 5 matching bases. Trimming shortened V by 5 bases and J by 3 bases, and 18 bases separated the two germline ends. Germline CDR1 reads SEHNR; CDR2 reads FQNEAQ (reference sequence). This CDR3 contains 16 residues. The CDR3 sequence: CASSVSRAGSTDTQYF. Written as DNA, the CDR3 is TGTGCCAGCAGCGTCTCGCGGGCCGGTTCGACAGATACGCAGTATTTT.

This chain uses TRBV28 with TRBJ2-1; TRBD2 aligns across 12 bases. V lost 10 bases and J lost 5; bases outside the gene matches: 15. CDR1 is MDHEN, CDR2 SYDVKM, per germline. The CDR3 length is 17 residues. CDR3 protein: CAIRRFLAGGSNNEQFF. The CDR3 coding sequence is TGTGCCATCCGTAGATTCCTAGCGGGAGGGTCTAACAATGAGCAGTTCTTC.

The chain has TRBV6-6 and TRBJ2-2; maybe TRBD2 (5 bases). The CDR3 runs 13 residues. Germline lookup yields CDR1 MNHNY and CDR2 SVGAGI (reference sequence). Trimming took off 6 bases at V and 6 bases at J, with 11 bases between the two ends. The CDR3 nucleotides read TGTGCCAGCAGACTAGACACGTCCGGGGAGCTGTTTTTT. Protein sequence: CASRLDTSGELFF.

This chain links TRBV5-1 with TRBJ2-1; TRBD1 matches at 9 bases. The CDR3 runs 16 residues. V was clipped by 4 bases and J by 5 bases; unmatched bases: 10. Looked up from germline, CDR1 is SGHRS and CDR2 is YFSETQ. DNA for the CDR3: TGCGCCAGCAGCCCACAGGGGGCGAGTCATGACAATGAGCAGTTCTTC. It encodes CASSPQGASHDNEQFF.

The chain employs TRBV4-1 and TRBJ2-2; the D gene is possibly TRBD2 (6 bases). Germline values: CDR1 MGHRA, CDR2 YSYEKL. Between the trimmed V and J ends, which lost 1 base and 3 bases, there was a span of 18 bases. The CDR3 length is 18 residues. CDR3 residues: CASSQASPQTRHTGELFF. The CDR3 coding sequence is TGCGCCAGCAGCCAAGCGTCCCCCCAGACTAGACACACCGGGGAGCTGTTTTTT.

This clone was seen a few times. The chain couples TRBV6-1 to TRBJ2-7; 8 nucleotides line up with TRBD1. The V segment lost 5 bases and the J segment 3 bases; nucleotides outside the gene matches: 6. The germline V gene encodes CDR1 MNHNS and CDR2 SASEGT. This CDR3 is built from 14 residues. The CDR3 loop is CASSSTGAHYEQYF. In DNA form, the CDR3 reads TGTGCCAGCAGTTCGACAGGGGCCCACTACGAGCAGTACTTC.

The chain combines TRBV6-5 with TRBJ2-2; 10 bases map to TRBD2. The V gene end was trimmed by 0 bases and the J gene end by 7 bases; junction bases not matched to a gene: 2. Germline CDR1 and CDR2: MNHEY and SVGAGI. The length of the CDR3 is 15 residues. CDR3 nucleotides: TGTGCCAGCAGTTACTCGGCTAGCGGGAGCGGGGAGCTGTTTTTT. It translates to CASSYSASGSGELFF.

V and J are TRBV11-2 and TRBJ1-3; D is ambiguous. Trimming cost V 6 bases and J 4 bases, with 16 bases left between them. Germline lookup yields CDR1 SGHAT and CDR2 FQNNGV. CDR3 size: 15 residues. The CDR3 DNA sequence: TGTGCCAGCAGTGGTTCGGCGGGGTTAGGAAACACCATATATTTT. This codes for CASSGSAGLGNTIYF.

The chain carries TRBV30 and TRBJ2-7; a weak D match, TRBD1 (5 bases). The CDR3 covers 12 residues. V gave up 1 base and J gave up 4 bases, with 8 bases separating them. CDR1 is GTSNPN, CDR2 SVGIG, per germline (reference sequence). This CDR3 reads CAWSGPGYEQYF. The CDR3 bases are TGTGCCTGGAGTGGACCAGGGTACGAGCAGTACTTC.

The V gene is TRBV6-1, the J gene TRBJ1-2; 9 bases line up with TRBD1. The ends lost 5 bases at V and 7 bases at J; junction bases unmatched: 8. This CDR3 region has 14 residues. The germline V gene encodes CDR1 MNHNS and CDR2 SASEGT. This CDR3 reads CASSPWGTGTGYTF. In DNA, the CDR3 is TGTGCCAGCAGTCCTTGGGGGACAGGGACTGGCTACACCTTC.

The genes are TRBV10-3 and TRBJ2-3, with 8 bases fitting TRBD1. Germline-derived CDR1 and CDR2 are ENHRY and SYGVKD. V dropped 10 bases and J dropped 2; count of bases not matched to a gene: 8. The CDR3 consists of 14 residues. The CDR3 loop is CATKRDRTTDTQYF. The CDR3 DNA reads as TGTGCCACGAAAAGGGACAGGACCACAGATACGCAGTATTTT.

The chain carries TRBV6-4 and TRBJ1-2, with D perhaps matching TRBD1 (6 bases). V was cut by 10 bases and J by 6 bases, with 18 bases left in between. The V gene's germline CDR1 is MRHNA and CDR2 SNTAGT. The CDR3 runs 13 residues. CDR3 protein: CATPQMGADGYTF. CDR3 nucleotides: TGTGCCACCCCCCAAATGGGGGCTGATGGCTACACCTTC.

In its sample, this clone was seen a few times. Sequence at one end of the junction differs from germline and may be a read error. This chain joins TRBV5-4 and TRBJ2-1; 10 bases match TRBD2. In germline, CDR1 is SGHNT, CDR2 YYREEE (reference sequence). This CDR3 spans 16 amino acids. The CDR3 DNA reads TGCGCCAGCAGCTTACCTAGCGGGGGAGCATACAATGAGCAGTTCTTC. Its translation is CASSLPSGGAYNEQFF.

The gene calls are TRBV13 and TRBJ2-1; D is ambiguous. The CDR3 length is 15 residues. Germline CDR1 PRHDT, CDR2 FYEKMQ (reference sequence). V lost 3 bases, J lost 3 bases, and 12 bases lay in between. CDR3 DNA: TGTGCCAGCAGCTTTGGAGAAAGGCTCTACAATGAGCAGTTCTTC. It is translated as CASSFGERLYNEQFF.

This clone was detected only once. The gene calls are TRBV28 and TRBJ1-5; D call uncertain. CDR3 length: 12 residues. V dropped 10 bases and J dropped 7 bases, with 14 bases sitting between them. Germline V gives CDR1 MDHEN, CDR2 SYDVKM. For the CDR3, the DNA is TGTGCCACCGGAAGAGGGTACCAGCCCCAGCATTTT. As protein: CATGRGYQPQHF.

This clone appeared once. As DNA, the CDR3 is TGTGCCAGCAGTTTACGGGACAGGATCTACACTGAAGCTTTCTTT. It yields the protein CASSLRDRIYTEAFF. The chain joins TRBV28 to TRBJ1-1, with TRBD1 matching 8 bases. J lost 3 bases, V lost 2 bases, and 5 bases had no gene match. This CDR3 contains 15 residues. CDR1 MDHEN and CDR2 SYDVKM come from the germline V gene.

The CDR3 spells CASSLAGDPSYNEQFF. CDR3 bases: TGCGCCAGCAGCTTAGCGGGGGACCCCTCCTACAATGAGCAGTTCTTC. This chain joins TRBV5-1 and TRBJ2-1; 8 nucleotides match TRBD2. Losses at the gene ends were 2 bases for V and 0 bases for J; bases not matched to a gene: 4. CDR1 SGHRS and CDR2 YFSETQ come from the germline V gene. The CDR3 has 16 residues.

The CDR3: CASSVDSSTDTQYF. CDR3 nucleotides: TGTGCCAGCAGCGTAGATTCTAGCACAGATACGCAGTATTTT. The chain couples TRBV9 to TRBJ2-3; unclear D gene. Germline V gives CDR1 SGDLS, CDR2 YYNGEE. This CDR3 is built from 14 residues. The V and J ends lost 0 bases and 0 bases respectively, with 5 bases between them. The variable domain in full, with the rest retrieved from reference TRBV9 and TRBJ2-3, is DSGVTQTPKHLITATGQRVTLRCSPRSGDLSVYWYQQSLDQGLQFLIQYYNGEERAKGNILERFSAQQFPDLHSELNLSSLELGDSALYFCASSVDSSTDTQYFGPGTRLTVL.

The chain employs TRBV30 and TRBJ1-6; a weak D match, TRBD1 (5 bases). The V and J ends lost 2 bases and 8 bases respectively, with 22 bases between them. This CDR3 is 17 amino acids long. Germline CDR1 GTSNPN, CDR2 SVGIG (reference sequence). The CDR3 region has the DNA TGTGCCTGGAGTACGACGGGGGGGGGAATAATTGATTCACCCCTCCACTTT. It codes for CAWSTTGGGIIDSPLHF.